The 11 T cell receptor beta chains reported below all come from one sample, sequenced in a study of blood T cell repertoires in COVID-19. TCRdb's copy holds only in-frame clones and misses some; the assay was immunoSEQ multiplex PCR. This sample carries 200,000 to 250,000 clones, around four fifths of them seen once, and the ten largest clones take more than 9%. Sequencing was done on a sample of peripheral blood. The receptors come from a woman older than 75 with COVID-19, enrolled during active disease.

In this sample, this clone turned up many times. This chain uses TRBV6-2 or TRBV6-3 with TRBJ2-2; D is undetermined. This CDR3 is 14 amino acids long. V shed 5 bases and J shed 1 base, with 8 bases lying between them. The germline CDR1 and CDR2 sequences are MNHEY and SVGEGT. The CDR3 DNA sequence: TGTGCCAGCAGTCCGTCTATGAACACCGGGGAGCTGTTTTTT. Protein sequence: CASSPSMNTGELFF.

CDR3 protein: CSASSEGRPQHF. In nucleotides, the CDR3 is TGCAGTGCTAGTTCTGAAGGGAGACCCCAGCATTTT. V is TRBV20-1 and J is TRBJ1-5; D uncertain. Germline CDR1 reads DFQATT; CDR2 reads SNEGSKA (reference sequence). The CDR3 has 12 amino acids. V lost 3 bases, J lost 10 bases, and 13 bases lay in between.

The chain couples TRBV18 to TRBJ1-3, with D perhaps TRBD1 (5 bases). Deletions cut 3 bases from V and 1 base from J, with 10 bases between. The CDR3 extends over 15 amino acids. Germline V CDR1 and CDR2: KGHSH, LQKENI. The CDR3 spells CASSPADSSGNTIYF. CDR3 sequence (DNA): TGTGCCAGCTCACCCGCTGACAGTTCTGGAAACACCATATATTTT.

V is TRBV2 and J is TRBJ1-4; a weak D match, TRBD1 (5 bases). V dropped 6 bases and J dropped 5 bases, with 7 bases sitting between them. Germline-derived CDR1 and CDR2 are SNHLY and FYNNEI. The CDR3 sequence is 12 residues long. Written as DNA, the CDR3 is TGTGCCAGCAGGGACAACAATGAAAAACTGTTTTTT. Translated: CASRDNNEKLFF.

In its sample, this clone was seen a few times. Written as DNA, the CDR3 is TGTGCCAGCAGTTATCAGGGCGGACCTTATGGCTACACCTTC. It yields the protein CASSYQGGPYGYTF. The chain employs TRBV6-5 and TRBJ1-2; a possible D gene is TRBD1 (5 bases). This CDR3 contains 14 residues. With 3 bases removed from V and 5 bases from J, the gap between germline ends came to 13 bases. Germline V lookup: CDR1 MNHEY, CDR2 SVGAGI.

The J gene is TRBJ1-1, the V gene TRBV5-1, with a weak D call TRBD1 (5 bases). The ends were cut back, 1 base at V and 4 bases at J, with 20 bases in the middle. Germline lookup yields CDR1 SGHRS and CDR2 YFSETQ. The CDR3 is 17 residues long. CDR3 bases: TGCGCCAGCAGCTTGTGGGGCGGCCATGCTAGTTCCACTGAAGCTTTCTTT. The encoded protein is CASSLWGGHASSTEAFF.

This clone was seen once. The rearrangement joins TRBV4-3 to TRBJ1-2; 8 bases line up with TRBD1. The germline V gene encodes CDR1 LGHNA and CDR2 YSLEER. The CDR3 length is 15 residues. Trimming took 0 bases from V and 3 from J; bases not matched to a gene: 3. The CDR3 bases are TGCGCCAGCAGCCAAGAAATGACAGGGGACTATGGCTACACCTTC. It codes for CASSQEMTGDYGYTF.

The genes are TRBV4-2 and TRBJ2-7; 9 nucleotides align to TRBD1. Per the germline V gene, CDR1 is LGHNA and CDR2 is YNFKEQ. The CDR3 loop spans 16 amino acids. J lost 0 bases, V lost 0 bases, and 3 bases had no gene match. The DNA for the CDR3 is TGTGCCAGCAGCCAAGAGGGACAGGGTGACTCCTACGAGCAGTACTTC. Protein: CASSQEGQGDSYEQYF.

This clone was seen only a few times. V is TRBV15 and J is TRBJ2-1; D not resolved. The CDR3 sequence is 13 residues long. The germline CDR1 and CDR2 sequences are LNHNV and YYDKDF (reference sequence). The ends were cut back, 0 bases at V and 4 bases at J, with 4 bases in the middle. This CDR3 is CATSRDSYNEQFF. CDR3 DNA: TGTGCCACCAGCAGAGATTCGTACAATGAGCAGTTCTTC.

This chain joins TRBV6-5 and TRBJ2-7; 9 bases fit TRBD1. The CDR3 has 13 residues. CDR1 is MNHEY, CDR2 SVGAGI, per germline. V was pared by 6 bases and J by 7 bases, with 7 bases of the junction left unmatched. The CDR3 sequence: CASRTGTGYEQYF. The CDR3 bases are TGTGCCAGCAGGACAGGGACAGGGTATGAGCAGTACTTC.

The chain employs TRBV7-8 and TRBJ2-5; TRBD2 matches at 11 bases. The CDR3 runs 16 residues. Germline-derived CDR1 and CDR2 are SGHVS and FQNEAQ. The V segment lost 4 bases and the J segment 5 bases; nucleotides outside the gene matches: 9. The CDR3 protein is CASSSSLLAGVETQYF. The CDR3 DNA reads TGTGCCAGCAGCTCCTCCTTACTAGCGGGGGTGGAGACCCAGTACTTC. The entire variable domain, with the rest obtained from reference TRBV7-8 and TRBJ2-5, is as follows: GAGVSQSPRYKVAKRGQDVALRCDPISGHVSLFWYQQALGQGPEFLTYFQNEAQLDKSGLPSDRFFAERPEGSVSTLKIQRTQQEDSAVYLCASSSSLLAGVETQYFGPGTRLLVL.